In its sample, the clone carrying this T cell receptor beta chain was seen many times. Coverage ceases 3 residues before the CDR3 finishes, and the germline J gene fills in the end. This specimen comes from a study of T cell clonality in common variable immunodeficiency. Germline CDR1 is SGHRS and CDR2 is YFSETQ. This CDR3 spans 14 amino acids. Trimming removed 0 bases at V and 5 bases at J, with 8 bases between. The data were produced by immunoSEQ multiplex PCR, yet TCRdb's version contains in-frame clones alone and is incomplete. In total the sample includes 30,000 to 45,000 clones, none of them seen once.

This receptor was taken from a person between 18 and 75 years old in good health. The sequenced sample was peripheral blood mononuclear cells. V is TRBV5-1 and J is TRBJ2-2, with D perhaps matching TRBD1 (5 bases). CDR3 protein: CASSLATATGELFF. CDR3 DNA, as far as it was read: TGCGCCAGCAGCTTGGCGACAGCTACCGGGGAG.